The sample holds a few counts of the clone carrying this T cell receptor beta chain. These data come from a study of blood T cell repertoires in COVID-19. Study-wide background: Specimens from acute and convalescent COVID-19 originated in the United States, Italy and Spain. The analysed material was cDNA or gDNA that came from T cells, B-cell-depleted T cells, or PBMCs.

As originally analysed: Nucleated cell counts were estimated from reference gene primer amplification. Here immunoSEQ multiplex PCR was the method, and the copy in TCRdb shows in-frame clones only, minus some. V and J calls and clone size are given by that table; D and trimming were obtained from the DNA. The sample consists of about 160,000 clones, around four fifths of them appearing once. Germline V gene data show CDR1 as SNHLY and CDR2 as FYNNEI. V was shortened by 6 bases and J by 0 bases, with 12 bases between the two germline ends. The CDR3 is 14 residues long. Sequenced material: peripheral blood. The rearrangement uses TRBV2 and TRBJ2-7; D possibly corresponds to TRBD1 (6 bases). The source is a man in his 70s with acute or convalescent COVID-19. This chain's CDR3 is CASRRQESSYEQYF. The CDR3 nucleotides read TGTGCCAGCAGGAGACAGGAGAGCTCCTACGAGCAGTACTTC.